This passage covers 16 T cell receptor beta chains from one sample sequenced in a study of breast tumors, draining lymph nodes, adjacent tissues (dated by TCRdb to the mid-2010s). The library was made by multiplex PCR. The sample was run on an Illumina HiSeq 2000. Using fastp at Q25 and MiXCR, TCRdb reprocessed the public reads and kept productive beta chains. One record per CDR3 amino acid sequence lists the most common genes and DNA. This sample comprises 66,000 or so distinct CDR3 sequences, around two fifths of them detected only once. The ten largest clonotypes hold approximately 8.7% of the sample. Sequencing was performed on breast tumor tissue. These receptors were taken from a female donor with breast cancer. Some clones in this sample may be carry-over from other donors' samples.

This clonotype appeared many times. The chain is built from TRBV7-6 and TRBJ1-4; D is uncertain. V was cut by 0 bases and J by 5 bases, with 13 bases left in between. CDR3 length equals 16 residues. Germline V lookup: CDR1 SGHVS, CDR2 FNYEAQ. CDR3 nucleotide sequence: TGTGCCAGCAGCTTAGCAAGAGAGAGCCTGAATGAAAAACTGTTTTTT. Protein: CASSLARESLNEKLFF.

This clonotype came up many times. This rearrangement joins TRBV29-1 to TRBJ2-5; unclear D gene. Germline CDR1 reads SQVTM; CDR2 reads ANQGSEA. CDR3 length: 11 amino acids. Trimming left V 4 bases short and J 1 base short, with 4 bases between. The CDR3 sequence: CSVVPQETQYF. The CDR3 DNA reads TGCAGCGTTGTCCCCCAAGAGACCCAGTACTTC. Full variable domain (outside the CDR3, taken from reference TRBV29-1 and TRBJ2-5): SAVISQKPSRDICQRGTSLTIQCQVDSQVTMMFWYRQQPGQSLTLIATANQGSEATYESGFVIDKFPISRPNLTFSTLTVSNMSPEDSSIYLCSVVPQETQYFGPGTRLLVL.

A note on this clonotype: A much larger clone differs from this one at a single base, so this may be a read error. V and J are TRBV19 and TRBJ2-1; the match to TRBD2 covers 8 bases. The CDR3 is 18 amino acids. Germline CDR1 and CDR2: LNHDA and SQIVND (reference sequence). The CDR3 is CASSSWTRGGRRRYEPFF. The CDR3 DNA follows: TGTGCCAGTAGTTCCTGGACCCGGGGGGGACGACGACGTTATGAGCCGTTCTTC.

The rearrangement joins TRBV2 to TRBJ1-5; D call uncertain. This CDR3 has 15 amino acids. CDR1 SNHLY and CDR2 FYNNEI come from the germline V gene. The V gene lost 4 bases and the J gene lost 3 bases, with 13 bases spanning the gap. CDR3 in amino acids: CASSGAGGSNQPQHF. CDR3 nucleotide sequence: TGTGCCAGCAGTGGGGCAGGAGGGTCCAATCAGCCCCAGCATTTT.

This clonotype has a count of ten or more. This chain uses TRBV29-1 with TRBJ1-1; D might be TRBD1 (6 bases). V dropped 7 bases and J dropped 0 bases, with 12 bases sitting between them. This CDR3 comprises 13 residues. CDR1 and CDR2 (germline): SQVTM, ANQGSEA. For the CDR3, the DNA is TGCAGCGCCGGACAGACTATGAACACTGAAGCTTTCTTT. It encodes CSAGQTMNTEAFF.

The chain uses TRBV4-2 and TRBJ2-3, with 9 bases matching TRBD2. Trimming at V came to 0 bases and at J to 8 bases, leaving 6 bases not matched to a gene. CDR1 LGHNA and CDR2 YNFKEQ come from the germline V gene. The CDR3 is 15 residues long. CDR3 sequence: CASSQETRGGRTQYF. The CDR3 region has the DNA TGTGCCAGCAGCCAAGAGACGCGGGGGGGACGTACGCAGTATTTT.

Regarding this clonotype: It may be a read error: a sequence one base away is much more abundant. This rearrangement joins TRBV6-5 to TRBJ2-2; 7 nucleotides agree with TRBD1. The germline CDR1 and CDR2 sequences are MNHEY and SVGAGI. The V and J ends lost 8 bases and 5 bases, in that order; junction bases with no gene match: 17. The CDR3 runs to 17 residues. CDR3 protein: CASGPNLVNRGTGELFF. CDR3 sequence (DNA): TGTGCCAGCGGACCGAACCTCGTTAACAGGGGAACCGGGGAGCTGTTTTTT.

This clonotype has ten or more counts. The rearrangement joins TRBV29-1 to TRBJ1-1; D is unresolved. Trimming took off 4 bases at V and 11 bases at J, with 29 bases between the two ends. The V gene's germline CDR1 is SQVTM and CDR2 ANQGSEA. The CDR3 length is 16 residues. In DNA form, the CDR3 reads TGCAGCGTTGTCGACAATCTCCTTGGTGGTGGCCGATGGGCTTTCTTT. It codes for CSVVDNLLGGGRWAFF.

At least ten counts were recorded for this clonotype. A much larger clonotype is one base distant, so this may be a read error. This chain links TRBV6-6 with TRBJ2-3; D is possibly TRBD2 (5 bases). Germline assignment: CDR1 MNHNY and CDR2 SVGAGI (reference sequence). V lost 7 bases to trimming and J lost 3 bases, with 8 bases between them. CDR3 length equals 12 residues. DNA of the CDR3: TGTGCCAGCACTCCGGGAACAGATACGCAGTATTTT. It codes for CASTPGTDTQYF.

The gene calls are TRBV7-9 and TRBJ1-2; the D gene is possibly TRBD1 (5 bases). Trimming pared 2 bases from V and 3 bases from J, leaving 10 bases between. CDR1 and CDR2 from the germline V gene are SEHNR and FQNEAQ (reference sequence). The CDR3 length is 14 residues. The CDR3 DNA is TGTGCCAGCAGCTTACCAGGGTGGGACTATGGCTACACCTTC. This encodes CASSLPGWDYGYTF.

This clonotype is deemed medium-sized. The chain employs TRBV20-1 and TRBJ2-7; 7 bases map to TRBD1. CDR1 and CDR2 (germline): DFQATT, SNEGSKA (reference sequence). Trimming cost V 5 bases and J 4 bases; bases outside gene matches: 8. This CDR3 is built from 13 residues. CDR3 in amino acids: CSASGQVFYEQYF. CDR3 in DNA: TGCAGTGCTTCAGGACAGGTTTTTTACGAGCAGTACTTC.

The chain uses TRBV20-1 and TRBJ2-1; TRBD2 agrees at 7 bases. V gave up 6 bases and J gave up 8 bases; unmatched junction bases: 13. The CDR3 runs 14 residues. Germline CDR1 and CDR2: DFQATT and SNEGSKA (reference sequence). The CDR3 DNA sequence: TGCAGTGCGAGAAAAGCGGGAACCGGGGATGAGCAGTTCTTC. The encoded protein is CSARKAGTGDEQFF.

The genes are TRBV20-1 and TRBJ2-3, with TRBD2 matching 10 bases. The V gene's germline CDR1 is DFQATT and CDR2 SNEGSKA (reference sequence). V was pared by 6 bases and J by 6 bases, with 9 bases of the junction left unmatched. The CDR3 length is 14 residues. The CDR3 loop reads CSASSGGAADTQYF. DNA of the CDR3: TGCAGTGCCAGCAGCGGGGGGGCCGCGGATACGCAGTATTTT.

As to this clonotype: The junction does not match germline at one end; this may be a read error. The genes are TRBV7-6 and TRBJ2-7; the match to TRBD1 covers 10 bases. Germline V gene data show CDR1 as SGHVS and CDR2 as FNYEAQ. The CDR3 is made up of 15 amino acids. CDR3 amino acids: CVSRAPDRGSYGQYF. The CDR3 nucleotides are TGTGTCAGCAGGGCACCGGACAGGGGGTCCTACGGGCAGTACTTC.

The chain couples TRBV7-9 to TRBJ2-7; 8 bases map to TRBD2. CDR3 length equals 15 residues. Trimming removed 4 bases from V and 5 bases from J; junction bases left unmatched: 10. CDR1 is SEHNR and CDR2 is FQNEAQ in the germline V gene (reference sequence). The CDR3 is CASSSLAGTRDEQYF. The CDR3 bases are TGTGCCAGCAGCTCCCTGGCCGGGACTAGAGACGAGCAGTACTTC.

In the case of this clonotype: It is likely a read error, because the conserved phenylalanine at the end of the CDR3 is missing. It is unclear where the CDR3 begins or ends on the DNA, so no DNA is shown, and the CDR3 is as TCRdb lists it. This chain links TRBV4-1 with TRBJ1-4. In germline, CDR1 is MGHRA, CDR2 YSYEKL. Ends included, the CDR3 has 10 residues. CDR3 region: CASSQGALEV.